The clone carrying this TCR beta chain was detected a few times. Its antigen is unknown. Only in-frame clones appear in the TCRdb table, and some are missing; sequencing was by immunoSEQ multiplex PCR. Of hundreds of thousands of clones listed, about 95% are singletons. These data come from a study of shared clonotypes between healthy human individuals. Overall study context: CD4 naive and memory got three plates each, CD8 naive two, CD8 memory one.

Selected positively for CCR7 and CD45RO-negative, naive CD8 cells excluded terminally differentiated effector memory CD45RA+ cells. CDR1 and CDR2 (germline): SNHLY, FYNNEI. V was pared by 7 bases and J by 0 bases, with 0 bases between. The CDR3 sequence is 10 residues long. Study results and caveats: Roughly 5% of naive CD4 clonotypes were shared across several donors.

What was sequenced was naive CD8+ T cells sorted from blood. This sequence joins TRBV2 and TRBJ1-1; D unclear. The clonotype comes from a woman in her 30s in good health. The CDR3 coding sequence is TGTGCCAGCATGAACACTGAAGCTTTCTTT. Protein sequence: CASMNTEAFF. Full variable domain (outside the CDR3, taken from reference TRBV2 and TRBJ1-1): EPEVTQTPSHQVTQMGQEVILRCVPISNHLYFYWYRQILGQKVEFLVSFYNNEISEKSEIFDDQFSVERPDGSNFTLKIRSTKLEDSAMYFCASMNTEAFFGQGTRLTVV.